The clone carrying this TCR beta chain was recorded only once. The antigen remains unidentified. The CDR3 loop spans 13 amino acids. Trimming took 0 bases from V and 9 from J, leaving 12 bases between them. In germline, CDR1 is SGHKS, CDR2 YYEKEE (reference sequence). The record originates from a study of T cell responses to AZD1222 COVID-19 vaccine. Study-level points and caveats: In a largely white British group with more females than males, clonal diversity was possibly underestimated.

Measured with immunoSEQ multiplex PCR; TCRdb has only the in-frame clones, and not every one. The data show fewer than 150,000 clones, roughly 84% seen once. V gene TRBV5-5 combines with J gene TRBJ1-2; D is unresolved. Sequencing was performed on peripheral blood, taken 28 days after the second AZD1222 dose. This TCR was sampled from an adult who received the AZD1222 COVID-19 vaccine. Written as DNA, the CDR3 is TGTGCCAGCAGCTTGGGGTCACACGTAAGCTACACCTTC. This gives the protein CASSLGSHVSYTF.